These 5 T cell receptor beta chains were sequenced from one sample in a study of technical replicates of blood from several donors. Using immunoSEQ multiplex PCR, the repertoire was profiled, and TCRdb retains in-frame clones only, with some absent. Of roughly 85,000 clones in the sample, around 94% are singletons; the top ten hold 0.26%. The sequencing input was T cells isolated from PBMCs. Every receptor here comes from a human donor in good health.

The chain joins TRBV10-3 to TRBJ2-7; a weak D match, TRBD2 (7 bases). Trimming took off 11 bases at V and 7 bases at J, with 21 bases between the two ends. CDR1 ENHRY and CDR2 SYGVKD come from the germline V gene. The CDR3 contains 13 residues. The CDR3: CASGGRDLGEQYF. CDR3 sequence (DNA): TGTGCCTCGGGGGGCAGGGATTTGGGGGAGCAGTACTTC.

The chain is built from TRBV5-6 and TRBJ1-5; TRBD1 matches 11 bases. CDR3 length equals 16 residues. The germline V gene has CDR1 SGHDT and CDR2 YYEEEE. The trim removed 0 bases at V and 6 bases at J, leaving 5 bases unmatched. CDR3 bases: TGTGCCAGCAGCTTGGCGGGACAGGGGGTTTCTCAGCCCCAGCATTTT. Its translation is CASSLAGQGVSQPQHF. The whole variable domain, remainder taken from reference TRBV5-6 and TRBJ1-5, is DAGVTQSPTHLIKTRGQQVTLRCSPKSGHDTVSWYQQALGQGPQFIFQYYEEEERQRGNFPDRFSGHQFPNYSSELNVNALLLGDSALYLCASSLAGQGVSQPQHFGDGTRLSIL.

The rearrangement joins TRBV5-1 to TRBJ1-2, with 9 bases that match TRBD1. The CDR3 has 16 amino acids. Germline V lookup: CDR1 SGHRS, CDR2 YFSETQ. V shed 6 bases and J 7 bases; nucleotides not matched to a gene: 16. In DNA form, the CDR3 reads TGCGCCAGCACCCAACAGGGGGCCTTGTCGGTGGGTGGCTACACCTTC. As protein: CASTQQGALSVGGYTF. The variable domain in full, completed from reference TRBV5-1 and TRBJ1-2, reads KAGVTQTPRYLIKTRGQQVTLSCSPISGHRSVSWYQQTPGQGLQFLFEYFSETQRNKGNFPGRFSGRQFSNSRSEMNVSTLELGDSALYLCASTQQGALSVGGYTFGSGTRLTVV.

The CDR3 DNA reads as TGCGCCAGCAGTGAGTCCGAGCGGGGTCCCGGCTACGAGCAGTACTTC. It specifies CASSESERGPGYEQYF. The chain employs TRBV10-2 and TRBJ2-7; 7 positions match TRBD2. V trimming: 0 bases; J trimming: 3 bases; junction bases outside the gene matches: 8. Germline CDR1 reads WSHSY; CDR2 reads SAAADI. The length of the CDR3 is 16 residues.

This chain links TRBV7-9 with TRBJ1-4, with D uncertain. V lost 3 bases and J lost 3, with 11 bases in between. Germline V gives CDR1 SEHNR, CDR2 FQNEAQ (reference sequence). This CDR3 is built from 15 residues. CDR3 coding DNA: TGTGCCAGCAGCTTCGGGTTTCTGGCTAATGAAAAACTGTTTTTT. Amino acids: CASSFGFLANEKLFF.